This record looks at one T cell receptor beta chain sequence and its context. Per the study methods: Reference gene primer amplification in the assay estimated nucleated cell counts. The data were produced by immunoSEQ multiplex PCR, yet TCRdb's version contains in-frame clones alone and is incomplete. That table supplies the V and J calls and clone size; D and trimming were determined from the DNA. Here the sample spans about 38,000 clones, 74% being singletons. This specimen belongs to a study of blood T cell repertoires in COVID-19. Germline values: CDR1 LGHNA, CDR2 YNFKEQ. CDR3 length equals 18 residues. The J segment lost 8 bases and the V segment lost 2 bases, leaving 17 bases of the junction unmatched.

The receptor was isolated from a man between 65 and 79 years old with COVID-19, enrolled during active disease. This chain joins TRBV4-2 and TRBJ1-4, with 7 bases matching TRBD1. The sample consisted of peripheral blood. The CDR3 bases are TGTGCCAGCAGCCAACCAGGGGGAAGGAACTTAGGGAGAGAAAAACTGTTTTTT. As protein: CASSQPGGRNLGREKLFF.